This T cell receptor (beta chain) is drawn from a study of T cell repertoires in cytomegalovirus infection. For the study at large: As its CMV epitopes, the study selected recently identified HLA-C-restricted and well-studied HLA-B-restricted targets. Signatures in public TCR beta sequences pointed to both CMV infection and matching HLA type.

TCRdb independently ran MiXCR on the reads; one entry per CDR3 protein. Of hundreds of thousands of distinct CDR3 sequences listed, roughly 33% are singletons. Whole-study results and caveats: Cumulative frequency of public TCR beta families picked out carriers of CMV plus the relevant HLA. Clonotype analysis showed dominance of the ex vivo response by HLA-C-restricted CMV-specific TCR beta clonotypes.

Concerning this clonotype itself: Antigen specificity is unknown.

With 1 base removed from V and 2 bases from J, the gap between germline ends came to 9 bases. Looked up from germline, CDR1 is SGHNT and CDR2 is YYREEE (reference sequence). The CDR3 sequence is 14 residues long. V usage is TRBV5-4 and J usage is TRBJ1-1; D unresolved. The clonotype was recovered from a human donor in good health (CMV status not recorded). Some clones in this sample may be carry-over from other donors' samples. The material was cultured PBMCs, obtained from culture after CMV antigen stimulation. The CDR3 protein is CASSLFPGNTEAFF. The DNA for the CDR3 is TGTGCCAGCAGCTTGTTTCCGGGAAACACTGAAGCTTTCTTT.